These T cell receptor beta chains were read from a single sample in a study of response to subunit inactivated influenza vaccine. TCRdb used MiXCR to reprocess the RT-PCR reads, holding one entry per CDR3 protein. The top ten hold about 8% of the sample, which has a few hundred thousand distinct CDR3 sequences, less than 15% seen once. This specimen consisted of non-naive T cells sorted from PBMCs, obtained around 15 days before vaccination. Receptor source: a man aged 50 to 59 who received an inactivated influenza vaccine. CDR3s include the opening cysteine and the closing phenylalanine or tryptophan. The D gene is left open where the match is weak. Size values are once, few and many counts, or a class for expanded clones, and some rows have none.

many	TRBV5-1	NA	16	TRBJ2-5	TGCGCCAGCAGGGCCTCGGGGGGCCTTCGCCAAGAGACCCAGTACTTC	CASRASGGLRQETQYF
NA	TRBV20-1	TRBD1	12	TRBJ1-5	TGCAGTGCTAGCCAGGGGGATCAGCCCCAGCATTTT	CSASQGDQPQHF
NA	TRBV11-2	NA	15	TRBJ1-3	TGTGCCAGCAGCCCAAGACACCACTCTGGAAACACCATATATTTT	CASSPRHHSGNTIYF
many	TRBV7-6	NA	15	TRBJ1-5	TGTGCCAGCAGCTTAGGTCCAGGGAACAATCAGCCCCAGCATTTT	CASSLGPGNNQPQHF
many	TRBV29-1	NA	14	TRBJ2-4	TGCAGCGTGGGCTACGGAAGGGCCAAAAACATTCAGTACTTC	CSVGYGRAKNIQYF
NA	TRBV5-1	NA	16	TRBJ1-4	TGCGCCAGCAGCTTGGAGGGGTCTACAACTAATGAAAAACTGTTTTTT	CASSLEGSTTNEKLFF
few	TRBV12-3/TRBV12-4	NA	15	TRBJ1-6	TGTGCCAGCAGTTTCGCTGGGGGCGGAAGCTCACCCCTCCACTTT	CASSFAGGGSSPLHF
many	TRBV12-3/TRBV12-4	NA	13	TRBJ2-5	TGTGCCAGCAGTTTAAATGCGGGCGAGACCCAGTACTTC	CASSLNAGETQYF
few	TRBV5-1	NA	13	TRBJ1-5	TGCGCCAGCAGCTCAGGGACTGGACAGCCCCAGCATTTT	CASSSGTGQPQHF
NA	TRBV20-1	NA	13	TRBJ2-7	TGCAGTGCTTCCGCCGGACGTGGCGACGAGCAGTACTTC	CSASAGRGDEQYF
NA	TRBV19	NA	14	TRBJ1-1	TGTGCCAGTAGTATCAGCAGGGGTCGACCTGAAGCTTTCTTT	CASSISRGRPEAFF
few	TRBV20-1	TRBD2	16	TRBJ2-7	TGCAGTGCTAGAGACCCGCGACTAGCGGGGGCCTACGAGCAGTACTTC	CSARDPRLAGAYEQYF
few	TRBV7-8	TRBD1	15	TRBJ1-1	TGTGCCAGCAGCGTGGGACAGGGAACGAACACTGAAGCTTTCTTT	CASSVGQGTNTEAFF
many	TRBV5-1	NA	15	TRBJ1-2	TGCGCCAGCAGGCCTGATCCTACAGGGTACTATGGCTACACCTTC	CASRPDPTGYYGYTF
many	TRBV27	TRBD2	14	TRBJ2-5	TGTGCCAGCAGTTTAAACGGGGGGACAGAGACCCAGTACTTC	CASSLNGGTETQYF
many	TRBV28	NA	11	TRBJ2-7	TGTGCCAGCAGTAAGCGGTACGAGCAGTACTTC	CASSKRYEQYF
few	TRBV3-1	NA	16	TRBJ2-1	TGTGCCAGCAGCCCTTGGGGAGGGGGCGACTACAATGAGCAGTTCTTC	CASSPWGGGDYNEQFF
few	TRBV6-2/TRBV6-3	NA	13	TRBJ2-2	TGTGCCAGCAGGCAGGCGTCAACCGGGGAGCTGTTTTTT	CASRQASTGELFF
few	TRBV28	TRBD1	16	TRBJ2-7	TGTGCCAGCAGTGAATGGGGACAGGGGGCGGTCGGCGAGCAGTACTTC	CASSEWGQGAVGEQYF
NA	TRBV28	TRBD2	16	TRBJ2-3	TGTGCCAGCAGTCAGGGACTAGCGGGGTTCACAGATACGCAGTATTTT	CASSQGLAGFTDTQYF
NA	TRBV20-1	NA	11	TRBJ2-7	TGCAGTGCCAACGACGACTACGAGCAGTACTTC	CSANDDYEQYF
NA	TRBV12-3/TRBV12-4	TRBD2	15	TRBJ2-2	TGTGCCAGCAGTGCTAGTGGGGGGGGCACCGGGGAGCTGTTTTTT	CASSASGGGTGELFF
NA	TRBV27	NA	15	TRBJ1-1	TGTGCCAGCACCCCGCGGCGGGGAGAGGGAACTGAAGCTTTCTTT	CASTPRRGEGTEAFF
few	TRBV6-2/TRBV6-3	NA	12	TRBJ2-1	TGTGCCAGCAGTGAGGGACTCCGGGAGCAGTTCTTC	CASSEGLREQFF
NA	TRBV5-6	TRBD1	15	TRBJ2-5	TGTGCCAGCAGCTTGGCCCGGACAGGAGAAGAGACCCAGTACTTC	CASSLARTGEETQYF
few	TRBV4-2	TRBD1	15	TRBJ2-5	TGTGCCAGCAGCACGCGGGACAGGGGTTCTGAGACCCAGTACTTC	CASSTRDRGSETQYF
few	TRBV5-1	TRBD1	14	TRBJ2-3	TGCGCCAGCAGTCCCCGACAGGGGGCATATACGCAGTATTTT	CASSPRQGAYTQYF
NA	TRBV5-1	TRBD2	16	TRBJ2-5	TGCGCCAGCAGCTGGGGGACTAGCGGAACACAAGAGACCCAGTACTTC	CASSWGTSGTQETQYF
NA	TRBV20-1	NA	15	TRBJ2-2	TGCAGTGCTAGAGACTCAAATAGGGGGACCGGGGAGCTGTTTTTT	CSARDSNRGTGELFF
many	TRBV28	NA	14	TRBJ1-1	TGTGCCAGCAGTTTTGTGATGATGGTCACTGAAGCTTTCTTT	CASSFVMMVTEAFF
NA	TRBV20-1	NA	15	TRBJ1-5	TGCAGTGCTAGAGATGTCATTACGAGCAATCAGCCCCAGCATTTT	CSARDVITSNQPQHF
NA	TRBV18	TRBD2	15	TRBJ2-1	TGTGCCAGCTCACCGGGTGCCGGGAGGGCTAGTGAGCAGTTCTTC	CASSPGAGRASEQFF
many	TRBV4-3	TRBD1	14	TRBJ2-2	TGCGCCAGCAGCCACGGGACAGGGACCGGGGAGCTGTTTTTT	CASSHGTGTGELFF
many	TRBV6-2/TRBV6-3	TRBD2	14	TRBJ2-1	TGTGCCAGCAGTTTAGGACTAGCGGGAGGTGAGCAGTTCTTC	CASSLGLAGGEQFF
many	TRBV15	TRBD2	17	TRBJ2-1	TGTGCCACCAGCACCGATAGGACTAGCGGGACTTACAATGAGCAGTTCTTC	CATSTDRTSGTYNEQFF
few	TRBV7-2	NA	15	TRBJ2-2	TGTGCCAGCAGCTTTTCCCGAGCGAACACCGGGGAGCTGTTTTTT	CASSFSRANTGELFF
few	TRBV7-2	NA	15	TRBJ1-1	TGTGCCAGCAGCTTGTCGGTGGGGGCGGGCACTGAAGCTTTCTTT	CASSLSVGAGTEAFF
NA	TRBV7-9	TRBD1	16	TRBJ2-4	TGTGCCAGCAGCCAATGGACAGGTCGGGCGGCGAACATTCAGTACTTC	CASSQWTGRAANIQYF
many	TRBV12-3/TRBV12-4	NA	14	TRBJ1-1	TGTGCCAGCAGTCCGTTATCTTCCGGGGCCGAAGCTTTCTTT	CASSPLSSGAEAFF
NA	TRBV12-3/TRBV12-4	TRBD1	14	TRBJ1-4	TGTGCCAGCAGTACGGACAGGGTTGGCGAAAAACTGTTTTTT	CASSTDRVGEKLFF
NA	TRBV5-5	TRBD1	16	TRBJ2-2	TGTGCCAGCAGCCGATATGGGGACAGGTCCACCGGGGAGCTGTTTTTT	CASSRYGDRSTGELFF
NA	TRBV28	NA	17	TRBJ2-3	TGTGCCAGCAGTTTCATCGGGTGGGCTAGATACACAGATACGCAGTATTTT	CASSFIGWARYTDTQYF
few	TRBV28	NA	15	TRBJ1-3	TGTGCCAGCCGGGGGTCCTTCGGGGTTGTCGACACCATATATTTT	CASRGSFGVVDTIYF
many	TRBV6-2/TRBV6-3	NA	15	TRBJ1-5	TGTGCCAGCATGGCGGAGAAGTATAGCAATCAGCCCCAGCATTTT	CASMAEKYSNQPQHF
few	TRBV2	TRBD2	16	TRBJ2-3	TGTGCCAGCAGTGAAGGGACTAGCGTGGGCACAGATACGCAGTATTTT	CASSEGTSVGTDTQYF
many	TRBV5-4	TRBD2	15	TRBJ2-7	TGTGCCAGCAGCCTCACTAGCGGGAGGGCCTACGAGCAGTACTTC	CASSLTSGRAYEQYF
few	TRBV5-1	TRBD2	17	TRBJ2-2	TGCGCCAGCAGCTTGGGGCTAGCGGGGTATAACACCGGGGAGCTGTTTTTT	CASSLGLAGYNTGELFF
few	TRBV4-3	NA	14	TRBJ2-5	TGCGCCAGCAGCCAAGATTTCAAGGGGAGGACCCAGTACTTC	CASSQDFKGRTQYF
many	TRBV12-3/TRBV12-4	NA	14	TRBJ1-2	TGTGCCAGCAGTTTCCCTTACGACAGCTATGGCTACACCTTC	CASSFPYDSYGYTF
NA	TRBV7-9	NA	12	TRBJ2-1	TGTGCCAGCAGCCGAGGAGGGGATGAGCAGTTCTTC	CASSRGGDEQFF